Each of the 32 T cell receptor beta chains below was sequenced from the same sample in a study of T cell changes during pregnancy in multiple sclerosis. Profiled with immunoSEQ multiplex PCR; TCRdb holds only in-frame clones, not every one. The table records more than 55,000 clones, about nine tenths of them present only once. The sample here was peripheral blood, taken in the second trimester of pregnancy. The receptors were sampled from a female donor with multiple sclerosis, enrolled in a pregnancy study.

This chain links TRBV5-1 with TRBJ2-5, with a weak D call TRBD1 (6 bases). CDR1 is SGHRS and CDR2 is YFSETQ in the germline V gene. The V end was cut by 4 bases, the J end by 5 bases, with 21 bases between. This CDR3 is built from 16 residues. The CDR3 spells CASSPEPVGASETQYF. The DNA of the CDR3 is TGCGCCAGCAGCCCCGAACCGGTGGGGGCGAGTGAGACCCAGTACTTC.

J is TRBJ2-1 and V is TRBV23-1, with 10 bases matching TRBD2. TRBV23-1 is an ORF; its function is uncertain. This CDR3 spans 16 amino acids. Trimming cost V 6 bases and J 4 bases; bases outside gene matches: 9. The CDR3 DNA sequence: TGCGCCAGCAGCATGTCGGAGCGGGGGGGGTACAATGAGCAGTTCTTC. Residues: CASSMSERGGYNEQFF.

The rearrangement links TRBV4-1 to TRBJ1-1; D may be TRBD1 (6 bases). The germline CDR1 and CDR2 sequences are MGHRA and YSYEKL. The CDR3 is 15 amino acids. V lost 3 bases and J 1 base, leaving 12 bases between the germline ends. The CDR3 spells CASSHLRGANTEAFF. The CDR3 DNA follows: TGCGCCAGCAGCCACCTTCGGGGGGCGAACACTGAAGCTTTCTTT.

The chain is built from TRBV21-1 and TRBJ2-7; TRBD2 is the table's D call, not checked against the DNA. TRBV21-1 is termed a pseudogene. This CDR3 is built from 9 residues. CDR3 bases: TGTGCCCGTCCCTACGAGCAGTACTTC. This sequence encodes CARPYEQYF.

The chain has TRBV11-2 and TRBJ2-7, with 7 nucleotides matching TRBD1. CDR3 size: 14 residues. The ends lost 5 bases at V and 4 bases at J; junction bases unmatched: 8. The germline V gene encodes CDR1 SGHAT and CDR2 FQNNGV. Here the CDR3 DNA reads TGTGCCAGCAGCATCACCGGGACAGAGTACGAGCAGTACTTC. It codes for CASSITGTEYEQYF.

The rearrangement uses TRBV2 and TRBJ2-5; 9 positions match TRBD1. The CDR3 sequence is 15 residues long. The ends lost 6 bases at V and 2 bases at J; junction bases unmatched: 7. Looked up from germline, CDR1 is SNHLY and CDR2 is FYNNEI. DNA for the CDR3: TGTGCCAGCAGCACACAGGGGGCTCGGCAAGAGACCCAGTACTTC. It codes for CASSTQGARQETQYF.

V and J are TRBV6-5 and TRBJ2-2; D might be TRBD1 (6 bases). This CDR3 has 13 residues. Trimming took off 4 bases at V and 7 bases at J, with 10 bases between the two ends. Germline CDR1 is MNHEY and CDR2 is SVGAGI. The CDR3 loop reads CASSFMDSGELFF. CDR3 sequence (DNA): TGTGCCAGCAGTTTTATGGACAGCGGGGAGCTGTTTTTT.

V is TRBV27 and J is TRBJ1-1; 8 bases agree with TRBD1. The V gene's germline CDR1 is MNHEY and CDR2 SMNVEV (reference sequence). This CDR3 region has 15 residues. With V trimmed by 10 bases and J by 9 bases, 19 bases remained unmatched. The CDR3 DNA sequence: TGTGCCATAGAAAGACAGGGGCTCGAACGGGGGCAAGCTTTCTTT. Residues: CAIERQGLERGQAFF.

The chain combines TRBV2 with TRBJ1-4; 9 nucleotides align to TRBD1. Trimming removed 4 bases from V and 1 base from J; junction bases left unmatched: 4. The CDR3 length is 16 residues. From germline, CDR1 is SNHLY and CDR2 FYNNEI. The CDR3 loop is CASSAQGAGTNEKLFF. In DNA, the CDR3 is TGTGCCAGCAGTGCACAGGGGGCGGGAACTAATGAAAAACTGTTTTTT.

The rearrangement links TRBV6-6 to TRBJ1-1; D uncertain. The germline V gene encodes CDR1 MNHNY and CDR2 SVGAGI (reference sequence). Trimming shortened V by 3 bases and J by 1 base, and 9 bases separated the two germline ends. This CDR3 region has 14 residues. CDR3 sequence reads: CASSYPQSNTEAFF. The CDR3 nucleotides read TGTGCCAGCAGTTATCCACAGTCGAACACTGAAGCTTTCTTT.

The CDR3: CATSPRRGPLPPAFF. CDR3 in DNA: TGTGCCACCAGCCCCCGGCGGGGACCCCTACCCCCGGCTTTCTTT. The V gene is TRBV15, the J gene TRBJ1-1; tentative D call: TRBD1 (5 bases). CDR3 length: 15 amino acids. The germline CDR1 and CDR2 sequences are LNHNV and YYDKDF (reference sequence). V shed 5 bases and J shed 11 bases, with 24 bases lying between them.

This clone has more than one count but fewer than ten. The genes are TRBV13 and TRBJ1-2; 8 bases match TRBD1. Germline CDR1 reads PRHDT; CDR2 reads FYEKMQ (reference sequence). V lost 5 bases, J lost 0 bases, and 5 bases stayed unmatched. The CDR3 sequence is 15 residues long. The CDR3 DNA reads TGTGCCAGCAGCGTAATACAGGGGGCTAACTATGGCTACACCTTC. Protein product: CASSVIQGANYGYTF.

The CDR3 DNA follows: TGCGCCAGCAGCCAAGATCGAGCAGGGAAAGCTTTCTTT. It yields the protein CASSQDRAGKAFF. The chain uses TRBV4-1 and TRBJ1-1; TRBD1 is a possible D gene (5 bases). The CDR3 sequence is 13 residues long. The ends were cut back, 0 bases at V and 9 bases at J, with 11 bases in the middle. CDR1 is MGHRA and CDR2 is YSYEKL in the germline V gene.

J is TRBJ1-2 and V is TRBV10-3; tentatively, D is TRBD1 (5 bases). Germline V gives CDR1 ENHRY, CDR2 SYGVKD. V shed 4 bases and J shed 4 bases, with 10 bases lying between them. The CDR3 consists of 13 residues. Written as DNA, the CDR3 is TGTGCCATCAGTGGGGGCAGAGGCTATGGCTACACCTTC. Amino acids: CAISGGRGYGYTF.

This clone was picked up a small number of times. V is TRBV10-3 and J is TRBJ2-3; 7 bases are shared with TRBD1. This CDR3 region has 13 residues. Germline lookup yields CDR1 ENHRY and CDR2 SYGVKD. Trimming at V came to 6 bases and at J to 5 bases, leaving 5 bases not matched to a gene. The CDR3 spells CAIRDREIDTQYF. For the CDR3, the DNA is TGTGCCATCAGAGACAGGGAGATAGATACGCAGTATTTT.

The chain has TRBV27 and TRBJ1-2; perhaps TRBD1 as D (6 bases). The CDR3 contains 14 residues. Germline CDR1 MNHEY, CDR2 SMNVEV (reference sequence). Trimming shortened V by 5 bases and J by 0 bases, and 10 bases separated the two germline ends. The CDR3 DNA reads as TGTGCCAGCAGTATACAGGGTCCTAACTATGGCTACACCTTC. This translates into CASSIQGPNYGYTF.

The rearrangement uses TRBV28 and TRBJ1-2; D unclear. CDR1 is MDHEN and CDR2 is SYDVKM in the germline V gene. V was clipped by 2 bases and J by 2 bases, with 12 bases between them. The CDR3 totals 15 residues. CDR3 protein: CASSLGPSPNYGYTF. The CDR3 nucleotides read TGTGCCAGCAGTTTAGGGCCGTCCCCCAACTATGGCTACACCTTC.

The chain carries TRBV7-3 and TRBJ1-6, with 8 bases matching TRBD1. The CDR3 is 16 amino acids. CDR1 is SGHTA, CDR2 FQGTGA, per germline. V trimming: 5 bases; J trimming: 4 bases; junction bases outside the gene matches: 7. The CDR3 coding sequence is TGTGCCAGCAGCCTTAACGGACAGGGATATAATTCACCCCTCCACTTT. Amino acids: CASSLNGQGYNSPLHF.

The V call is TRBV6-5, the J call TRBJ2-7, with 10 bases that match TRBD1. V shed 2 bases, J shed 6 bases, and the junction held 10 bases outside the gene matches. Germline V gene data show CDR1 as MNHEY and CDR2 as SVGAGI. The CDR3 contains 16 residues. The DNA of the CDR3 is TGTGCCAGCAGTTACGCAGTAGGGACAGGGGACAGCGAGCAGTACTTC. It yields the protein CASSYAVGTGDSEQYF.

J is TRBJ1-1 and V is TRBV9, with TRBD1 identical over 10 bases. The germline CDR1 and CDR2 sequences are SGDLS and YYNGEE. With V trimmed by 1 base and J by 4 bases, 10 bases remained unmatched. The length of the CDR3 is 17 residues. CDR3 DNA: TGTGCCAGCAGCGTAACCCCCGTGGGGACAGGGGCCACTGAAGCTTTCTTT. Its translation: CASSVTPVGTGATEAFF.

The chain recombines TRBV5-1 with TRBJ1-1; 7 bases align to TRBD1. CDR1 SGHRS and CDR2 YFSETQ come from the germline V gene. J gave up 1 base and V 1 base, and 4 bases lay outside the gene matches. CDR3 size: 15 residues. The CDR3 here is CASSLMAGGNTEAFF. The CDR3 DNA reads as TGCGCCAGCAGCTTGATGGCAGGGGGGAACACTGAAGCTTTCTTT.

The CDR3 reads CSVPRPPRNNEQFF. The CDR3 nucleotides read TGCAGCGTCCCTAGACCCCCACGGAACAATGAGCAGTTCTTC. The chain has TRBV29-1 and TRBJ2-1; D remains ambiguous. The V end was cut by 6 bases, the J end by 5 bases, with 17 bases between. CDR1 SQVTM and CDR2 ANQGSEA come from the germline V gene. The CDR3 runs 14 residues.

The J gene is TRBJ1-2, the V gene TRBV10-3; no definite D call. CDR1 and CDR2 (germline): ENHRY, SYGVKD. The CDR3 spans 13 residues. V lost 2 bases and J lost 5, with 9 bases in between. The CDR3 spells CAISEREGYGYTF. In DNA, the CDR3 is TGTGCCATCAGTGAGCGGGAAGGATATGGCTACACCTTC.

The rearrangement uses TRBV7-9 and TRBJ2-7, with D possibly matching TRBD2 (5 bases). Trimming stripped 3 bases from V and 7 bases from J, with 16 bases between. From germline, CDR1 is SEHNR and CDR2 FQNEAQ (reference sequence). There are 14 residues in the CDR3. The CDR3 spells CASSFDVTTGEQYF. CDR3 DNA: TGTGCCAGCAGCTTTGACGTAACAACGGGGGAGCAGTACTTC.

As DNA, the CDR3 is TGTGCCAGTAGTATTCGTGCGGGGTTTAGAGCGTACGAGCAGTACTTC. It codes for CASSIRAGFRAYEQYF. V usage is TRBV19 and J usage is TRBJ2-7; D perhaps matches TRBD2 (6 bases). CDR3 length: 16 residues. V lost 3 bases and J lost 4, with 19 bases in between. CDR1 and CDR2 from the germline V gene are LNHDA and SQIVND (reference sequence).

This clone was recorded only once. CDR3: CTSSSTTPTSTDTQYF. CDR3 nucleotides: TGCACCAGCAGCTCAACTACCCCCACTAGCACAGATACGCAGTATTTT. V is TRBV1 and J is TRBJ2-3; the table's TRBD2 call for D was not verified on the DNA. TRBV1 corresponds to a pseudogene. The CDR3 has 16 amino acids.

The DNA of the CDR3 is TGTGCCAGCAGTGTGGGACAGGGTAACTGGTACGAGCAGTACTTC. Translated: CASSVGQGNWYEQYF. The chain uses TRBV9 and TRBJ2-7; 9 nucleotides align to TRBD1. Losses at the gene ends were 5 bases for V and 4 bases for J; bases not matched to a gene: 10. In germline, CDR1 is SGDLS, CDR2 YYNGEE. This CDR3 is 15 amino acids long.

This chain uses TRBV29-1 with TRBJ1-1; 8 bases agree with TRBD1. Germline V lookup: CDR1 SQVTM, CDR2 ANQGSEA. V trimming: 5 bases; J trimming: 6 bases; junction bases outside the gene matches: 17. The CDR3 has 16 amino acids. CDR3 residues: CSVRQGGRTGISEAFF. The CDR3, as DNA: TGCAGCGTTCGGCAAGGGGGGCGGACAGGGATTTCTGAAGCTTTCTTT.

This chain uses TRBV9 with TRBJ1-3; no definite D call. Trimming left V 0 bases short and J 3 bases short, with 7 bases between. The CDR3 is 14 amino acids. Germline lookup yields CDR1 SGDLS and CDR2 YYNGEE. In DNA, the CDR3 is TGTGCCAGCAGCGTAGACCCAGGTGGAAACACCATATATTTT. The encoded protein is CASSVDPGGNTIYF.

This chain uses TRBV19 with TRBJ2-2; 8 positions match TRBD2. The trim removed 4 bases at V and 5 bases at J, leaving 6 bases unmatched. Per germline, CDR1 LNHDA and CDR2 SQIVND (reference sequence). CDR3 size: 15 residues. CDR3 bases: TGTGCCAGTAGTACGCCGGGGGGGACAACCGGGGAGCTGTTTTTT. Protein product: CASSTPGGTTGELFF. Complete variable domain (other parts from reference TRBV19 and TRBJ2-2): DGGITQSPKYLFRKEGQNVTLSCEQNLNHDAMYWYRQDPGQGLRLIYYSQIVNDFQKGDIAEGYSVSREKKESFPLTVTSAQKNPTAFYLCASSTPGGTTGELFFGEGSRLTVL.

The J gene is TRBJ2-5, the V gene TRBV4-3, with TRBD2 as a possible D gene (5 bases). Germline V gene lookup returns CDR1 LGHNA and CDR2 YSLEER. The CDR3 consists of 14 residues. The V end lost 0 bases, the J end lost 5 bases, and 10 bases lay between the germline ends. The CDR3 loop is CASSQDAGSETQYF. In DNA form, the CDR3 reads TGCGCCAGCAGCCAAGATGCGGGTTCGGAGACCCAGTACTTC.

The V gene is TRBV7-2, the J gene TRBJ1-3; D is perhaps TRBD1 (6 bases). The CDR3 is made up of 16 amino acids. Germline values: CDR1 SGHTA, CDR2 FQGNSA. With 5 bases removed from V and 7 bases from J, the gap between germline ends came to 21 bases. Here the CDR3 reads CASSPVGAGSVNTIYF. The CDR3 DNA is TGTGCCAGCAGCCCTGTGGGGGCAGGGAGCGTTAACACCATATATTTT.